This TCR beta chain was observed in a study of cytomegalovirus exposure and HLA in healthy donors. Details on this clone: The antigen remains undetermined.

Clones were sequenced by immunoSEQ multiplex PCR, and TCRdb holds only the in-frame ones, with some missing. Of more than 50,000 clones listed, just under 95% are singletons. Trimming cost V 1 base and J 3 bases; bases outside gene matches: 0. In germline, CDR1 is GTSNPN, CDR2 SVGIG (reference sequence). The CDR3 runs to 15 residues. Findings and limits, study-wide: Most TCR sequences were uncommon, yet certain public TCRs appeared in many donors.

The source is a man younger than 35 in good health and CMV-seronegative. The chain employs TRBV30 and TRBJ2-3; 14 bases agree with TRBD2. The sample comprised PBMCs. CDR3 coding DNA: TGTGCCTGGAGTGGGACTAGCGGGAGGACAGATACGCAGTATTTT. It codes for CAWSGTSGRTDTQYF.